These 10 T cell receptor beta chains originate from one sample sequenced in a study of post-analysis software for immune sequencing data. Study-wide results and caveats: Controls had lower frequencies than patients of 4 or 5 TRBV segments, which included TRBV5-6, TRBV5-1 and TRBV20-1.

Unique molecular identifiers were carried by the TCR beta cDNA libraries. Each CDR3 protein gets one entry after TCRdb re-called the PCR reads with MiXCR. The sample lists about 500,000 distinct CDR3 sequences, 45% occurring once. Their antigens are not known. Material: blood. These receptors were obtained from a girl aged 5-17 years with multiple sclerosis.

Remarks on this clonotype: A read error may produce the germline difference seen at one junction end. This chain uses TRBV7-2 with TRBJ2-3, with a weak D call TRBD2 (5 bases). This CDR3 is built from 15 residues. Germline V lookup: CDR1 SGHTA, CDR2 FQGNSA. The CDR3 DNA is TGTGCCAGCAGCCTAGCCCTCAAGAGCACAGATACGCAGTATTTT. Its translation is CASSLALKSTDTQYF.

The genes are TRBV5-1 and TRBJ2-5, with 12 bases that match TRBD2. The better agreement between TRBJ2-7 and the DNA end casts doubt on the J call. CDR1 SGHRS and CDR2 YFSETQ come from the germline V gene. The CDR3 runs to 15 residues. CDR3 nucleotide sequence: TGCGCCAGCAGCTTAAGGACTAGCGGGAATGGCGAGCAGTACTTC. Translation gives CASSLRTSGNGEQYF.

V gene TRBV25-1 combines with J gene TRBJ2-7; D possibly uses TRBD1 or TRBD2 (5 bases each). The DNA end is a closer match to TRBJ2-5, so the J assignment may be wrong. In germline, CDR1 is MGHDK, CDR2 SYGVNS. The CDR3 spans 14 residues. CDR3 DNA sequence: TGTGCCAGCAGTGAATGGGGAGACAGCGAGACCCAGTACTTC. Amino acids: CASSEWGDSETQYF.

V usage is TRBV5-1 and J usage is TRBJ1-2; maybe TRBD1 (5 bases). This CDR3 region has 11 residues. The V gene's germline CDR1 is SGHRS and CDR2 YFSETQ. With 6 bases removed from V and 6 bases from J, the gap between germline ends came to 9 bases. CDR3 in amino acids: CASNGADGYTF. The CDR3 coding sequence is TGCGCCAGCAACGGGGCGGATGGCTACACCTTC.

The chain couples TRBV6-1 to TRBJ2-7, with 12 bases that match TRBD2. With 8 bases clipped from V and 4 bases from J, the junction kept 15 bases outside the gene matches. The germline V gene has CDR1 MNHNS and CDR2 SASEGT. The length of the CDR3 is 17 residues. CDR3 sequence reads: CASQGLAGGPNLYEQYF. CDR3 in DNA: TGTGCCAGCCAGGGGCTAGCGGGAGGGCCGAATTTATACGAGCAGTACTTC.

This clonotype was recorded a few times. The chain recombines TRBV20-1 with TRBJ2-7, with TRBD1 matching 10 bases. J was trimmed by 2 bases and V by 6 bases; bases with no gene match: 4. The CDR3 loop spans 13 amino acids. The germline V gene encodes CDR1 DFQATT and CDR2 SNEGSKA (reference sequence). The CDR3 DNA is TGCAGTGCCCGGGGACAGGGGACCTACGAGCAGTACTTC. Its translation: CSARGQGTYEQYF.

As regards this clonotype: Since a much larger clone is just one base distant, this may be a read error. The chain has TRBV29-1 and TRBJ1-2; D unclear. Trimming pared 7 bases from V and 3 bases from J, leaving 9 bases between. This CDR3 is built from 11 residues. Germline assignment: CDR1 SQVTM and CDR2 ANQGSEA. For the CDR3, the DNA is TGCAGCGCCACAGTTGACTATGGCTACACCTTC. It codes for CSATVDYGYTF. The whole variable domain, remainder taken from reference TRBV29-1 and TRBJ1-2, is SAVISQKPSRDICQRGTSLTIQCQVDSQVTMMFWYRQQPGQSLTLIATANQGSEATYESGFVIDKFPISRPNLTFSTLTVSNMSPEDSSIYLCSATVDYGYTFGSGTRLTVV.

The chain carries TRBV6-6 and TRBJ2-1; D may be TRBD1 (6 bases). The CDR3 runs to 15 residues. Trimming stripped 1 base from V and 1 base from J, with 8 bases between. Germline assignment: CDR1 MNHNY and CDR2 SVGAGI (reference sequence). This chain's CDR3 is CASSYLGGSYNEQFF. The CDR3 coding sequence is TGTGCCAGCAGTTACTTAGGGGGATCCTACAATGAGCAGTTCTTC.

The CDR3 spells CASSQPLGRGNEQFF. The CDR3, as DNA: TGCGCCAGCAGCCAACCCCTTGGCAGGGGGAATGAGCAGTTCTTC. V is TRBV4-1 and J is TRBJ2-1; 7 bases agree with TRBD1. Germline lookup yields CDR1 MGHRA and CDR2 YSYEKL. The CDR3 contains 15 residues. V lost 2 bases, J lost 7 bases, and 8 bases stayed unmatched.

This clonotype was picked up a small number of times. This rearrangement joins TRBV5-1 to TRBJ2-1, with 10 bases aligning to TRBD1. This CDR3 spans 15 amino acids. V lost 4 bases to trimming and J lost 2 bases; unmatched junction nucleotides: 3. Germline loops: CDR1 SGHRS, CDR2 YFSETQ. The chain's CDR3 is CASSPTGGTYNEQFF. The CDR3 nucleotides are TGCGCCAGCAGCCCGACAGGGGGCACCTACAATGAGCAGTTCTTC.